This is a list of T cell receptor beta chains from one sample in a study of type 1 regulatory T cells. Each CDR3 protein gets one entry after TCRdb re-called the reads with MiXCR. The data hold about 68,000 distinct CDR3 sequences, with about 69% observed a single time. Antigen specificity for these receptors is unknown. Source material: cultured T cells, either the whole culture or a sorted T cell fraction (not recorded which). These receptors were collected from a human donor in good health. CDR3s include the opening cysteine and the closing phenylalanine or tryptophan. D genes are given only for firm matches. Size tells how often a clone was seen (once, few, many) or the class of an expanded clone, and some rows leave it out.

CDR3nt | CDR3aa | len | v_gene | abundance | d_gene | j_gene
TGCAGTGCCCCTCCTACGCGGGACCGAGGATACGAGCAGTACTTC | CSAPPTRDRGYEQYF | 15 | TRBV20-1 | NA | NA | TRBJ2-7
TGCGCCAGCAGCCCGGGACAGGGGGCGCGAAGAACTGAAGCTTTCTTT | CASSPGQGARRTEAFF | 16 | TRBV5-1 | NA | TRBD1 | TRBJ1-1
TGTGCCAGCTCTCTGGTCCAGGGGAGAGTCGGGGAGCTGTTTTTT | CASSLVQGRVGELFF | 15 | TRBV6-1 | NA | NA | TRBJ2-2
TGTGCTAGTGCACGGGGGGGCTCCTACAATGAGCAGTTCTTC | CASARGGSYNEQFF | 14 | TRBV12-5 | few | TRBD2 | TRBJ2-1
TGTGCCAGCAGTCTAGACAGGGGAAACACCATATATTTT | CASSLDRGNTIYF | 13 | TRBV6-5 | few | NA | TRBJ1-3
TGTGCCAGCAGCGTATCGGCCGAGGGGGGGACCATTCAGTACTTC | CASSVSAEGGTIQYF | 15 | TRBV9 | once | NA | TRBJ2-4
TGTGCCAGCAGCTTAGTCCCAAATTACCAAGAGACCCAGTACTTC | CASSLVPNYQETQYF | 15 | TRBV7-9 | once | NA | TRBJ2-5
TGTGCCAGCAGTTACGGAGGAGACTTCTCGACCCAGTACTTC | CASSYGGDFSTQYF | 14 | TRBV6-5 | NA | NA | TRBJ2-5
TGCGCCAGCAGCTTGGCCAGACTAGCGGGAGGGCGATTTACCACCACGGATACGCAGTATTTT | CASSLARLAGGRFTTTDTQYF | 21 | TRBV5-1 | once | TRBD2 | TRBJ2-3
TGTGCCAGCACCAAGGGGGGGACCAAAAGTCTAGAGACCCAGTACTTC | CASTKGGTKSLETQYF | 16 | TRBV28 | NA | NA | TRBJ2-5
TGCGCCAGCAGCCCTCGGGGACAGGGGGAGAAGAATGGCTACACCTTC | CASSPRGQGEKNGYTF | 16 | TRBV4-1 | few | TRBD1 | TRBJ1-2
TGCAGCGTTGAAGGCAATAATGAGCAGTTCTTC | CSVEGNNEQFF | 11 | TRBV29-1 | NA | NA | TRBJ2-1
TGTGCCAGCTCACCACAAAGGGGGCGAAGCGGGGAGCTGTTTTTT | CASSPQRGRSGELFF | 15 | TRBV18 | NA | TRBD1 | TRBJ2-2
TGTGCCAGCAGCCACCCCACGGGACGCAGCTATGGCTACACCTTC | CASSHPTGRSYGYTF | 15 | TRBV12-3/TRBV12-4 | NA | NA | TRBJ1-2
TGTGCCAGCACCTCGGCGGGCTTTCGGGAGCAGTACTTC | CASTSAGFREQYF | 13 | TRBV7-2 | NA | NA | TRBJ2-7
TGTGCCATCAGTGTTCTCCCAGGGTTGAATGGCTACACCTTC | CAISVLPGLNGYTF | 14 | TRBV10-3 | NA | NA | TRBJ1-2
TGTGCCAGCAGCCCGTATCAGGACATAAGCTACGAGCAGTACTTC | CASSPYQDISYEQYF | 15 | TRBV27 | NA | NA | TRBJ2-7
TGTGCCAGCAGTTTAATTGGCCGGGGGACTCAGCCCCAGCATTTT | CASSLIGRGTQPQHF | 15 | TRBV28 | NA | NA | TRBJ1-5
TGTGTCACCACCCCCCTACGGAGCGGGAGTGGCGCCTACAATGAGCAGTTCTTC | CVTTPLRSGSGAYNEQFF | 18 | TRBV24-1 | NA | TRBD2 | TRBJ2-1
TGTGCCAGCAGTCCGCACCATACCAATCAGCCCCAGCATTTT | CASSPHHTNQPQHF | 14 | TRBV28 | NA | NA | TRBJ1-5
TGTGCCAGCAGCTTAGGCGTCATTAAAGGACCTCTTCACTACAATGAGCAGTTCTTC | CASSLGVIKGPLHYNEQFF | 19 | TRBV7-9 | NA | NA | TRBJ2-1